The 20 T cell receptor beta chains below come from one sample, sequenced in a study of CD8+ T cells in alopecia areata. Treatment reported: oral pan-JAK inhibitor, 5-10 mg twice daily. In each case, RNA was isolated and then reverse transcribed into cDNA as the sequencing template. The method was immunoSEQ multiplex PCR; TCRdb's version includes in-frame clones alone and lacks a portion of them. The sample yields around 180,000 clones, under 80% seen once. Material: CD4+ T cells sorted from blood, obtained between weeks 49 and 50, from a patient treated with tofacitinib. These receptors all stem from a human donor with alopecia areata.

The CDR3 DNA is TGCGCCAGCAGTCAATCGGATCGGTACGAGCAGTACTTC. This translates into CASSQSDRYEQYF. The chain employs TRBV23-1 and TRBJ2-7; D gene unclear. TRBV23-1 is given ORF status, its function remaining uncertain. The CDR3 is 13 amino acids. With 0 bases removed from V and 4 bases from J, the gap between germline ends came to 7 bases.

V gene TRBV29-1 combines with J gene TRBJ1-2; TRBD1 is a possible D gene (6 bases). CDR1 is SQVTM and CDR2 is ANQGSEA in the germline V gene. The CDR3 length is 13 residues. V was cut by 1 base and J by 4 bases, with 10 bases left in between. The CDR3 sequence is CSVEAGVGYGYTF. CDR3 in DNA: TGCAGCGTTGAAGCAGGGGTTGGCTATGGCTACACCTTC.

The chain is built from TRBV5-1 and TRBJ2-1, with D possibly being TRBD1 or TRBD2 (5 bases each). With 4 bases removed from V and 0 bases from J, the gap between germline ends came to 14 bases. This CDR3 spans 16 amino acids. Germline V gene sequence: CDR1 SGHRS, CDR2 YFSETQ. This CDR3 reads CASSPGTARSYNEQFF. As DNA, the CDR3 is TGCGCCAGCAGCCCGGGGACGGCTCGCTCCTACAATGAGCAGTTCTTC.

The CDR3 coding sequence is TGTGCCAGCAGTGAAGCGGGACAGGGTGAAGCTTTCTTT. Amino acid sequence: CASSEAGQGEAFF. The J gene is TRBJ1-1, the V gene TRBV2; 9 bases are shared with TRBD1. V lost 0 bases to trimming and J lost 7 bases; unmatched junction nucleotides: 0. CDR3 size: 13 residues. Germline values: CDR1 SNHLY, CDR2 FYNNEI.

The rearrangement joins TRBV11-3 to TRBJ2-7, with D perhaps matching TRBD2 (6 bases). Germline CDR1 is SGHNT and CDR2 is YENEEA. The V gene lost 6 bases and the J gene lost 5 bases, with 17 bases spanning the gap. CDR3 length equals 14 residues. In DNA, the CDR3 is TGTGCCAGCAGGAGGACGGGGGAGCGGAACGAGCAGTACTTC. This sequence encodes CASRRTGERNEQYF.

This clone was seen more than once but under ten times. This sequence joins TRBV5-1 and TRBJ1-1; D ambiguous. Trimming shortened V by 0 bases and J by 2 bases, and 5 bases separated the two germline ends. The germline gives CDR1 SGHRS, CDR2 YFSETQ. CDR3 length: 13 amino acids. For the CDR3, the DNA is TGCGCCAGCAGCTTGGTGGTAAACACTGAAGCTTTCTTT. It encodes CASSLVVNTEAFF.

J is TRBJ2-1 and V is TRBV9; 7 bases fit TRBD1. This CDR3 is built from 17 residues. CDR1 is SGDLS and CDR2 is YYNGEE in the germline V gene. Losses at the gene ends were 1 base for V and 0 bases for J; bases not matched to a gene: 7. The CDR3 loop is CASSVTGDLPSYNEQFF. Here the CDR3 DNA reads TGTGCCAGCAGCGTAACAGGGGATTTGCCCTCCTACAATGAGCAGTTCTTC.

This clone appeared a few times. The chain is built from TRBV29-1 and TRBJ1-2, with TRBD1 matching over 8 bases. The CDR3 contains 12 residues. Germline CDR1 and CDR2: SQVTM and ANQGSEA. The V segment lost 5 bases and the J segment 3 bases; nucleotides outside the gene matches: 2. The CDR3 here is CSVKGQDYGYTF. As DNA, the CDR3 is TGCAGCGTTAAGGGACAGGACTATGGCTACACCTTC.

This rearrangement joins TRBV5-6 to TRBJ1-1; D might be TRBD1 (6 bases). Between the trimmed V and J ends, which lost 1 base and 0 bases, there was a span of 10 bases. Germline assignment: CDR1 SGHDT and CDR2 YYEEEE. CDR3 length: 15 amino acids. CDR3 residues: CASSLPTGLNTEAFF. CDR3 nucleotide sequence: TGTGCCAGCAGCTTGCCTACAGGGTTGAACACTGAAGCTTTCTTT.

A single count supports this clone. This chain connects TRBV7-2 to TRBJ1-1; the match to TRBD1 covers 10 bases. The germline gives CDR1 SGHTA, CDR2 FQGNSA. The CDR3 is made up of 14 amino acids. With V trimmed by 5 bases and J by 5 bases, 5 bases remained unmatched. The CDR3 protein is CASSPDRGLTEAFF. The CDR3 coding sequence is TGTGCCAGCAGCCCAGACAGGGGGCTTACTGAAGCTTTCTTT.

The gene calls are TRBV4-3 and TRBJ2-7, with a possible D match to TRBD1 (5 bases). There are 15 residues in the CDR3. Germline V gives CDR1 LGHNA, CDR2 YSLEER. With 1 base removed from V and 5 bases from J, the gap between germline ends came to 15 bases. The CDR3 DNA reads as TGCGCCAGCAGCCAAGGCGTCAGGGTAGGCAACGAGCAGTACTTC. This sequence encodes CASSQGVRVGNEQYF.

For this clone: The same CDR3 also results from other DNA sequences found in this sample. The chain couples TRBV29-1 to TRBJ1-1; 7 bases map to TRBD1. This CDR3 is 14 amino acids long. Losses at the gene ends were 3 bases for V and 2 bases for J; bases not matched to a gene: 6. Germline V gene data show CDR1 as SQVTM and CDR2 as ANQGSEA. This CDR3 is CSVERQGLNTEAFF. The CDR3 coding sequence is TGCAGCGTTGAGAGACAGGGCCTAAACACTGAAGCTTTCTTT. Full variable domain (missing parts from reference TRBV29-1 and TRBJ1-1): SAVISQKPSRDICQRGTSLTIQCQVDSQVTMMFWYRQQPGQSLTLIATANQGSEATYESGFVIDKFPISRPNLTFSTLTVSNMSPEDSSIYLCSVERQGLNTEAFFGQGTRLTVV.

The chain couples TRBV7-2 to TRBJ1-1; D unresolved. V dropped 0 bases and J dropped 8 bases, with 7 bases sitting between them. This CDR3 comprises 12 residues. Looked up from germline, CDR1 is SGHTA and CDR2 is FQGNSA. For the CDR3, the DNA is TGTGCCAGCAGCTTAGCCGGGATGGAAGCTTTCTTT. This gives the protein CASSLAGMEAFF.

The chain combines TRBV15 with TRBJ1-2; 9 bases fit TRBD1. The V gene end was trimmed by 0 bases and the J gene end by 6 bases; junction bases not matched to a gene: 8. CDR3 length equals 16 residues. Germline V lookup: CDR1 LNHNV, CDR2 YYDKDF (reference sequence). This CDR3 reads CATSRETRDRANGYTF. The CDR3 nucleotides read TGTGCCACCAGCAGAGAAACCCGGGACAGGGCTAATGGCTACACCTTC.

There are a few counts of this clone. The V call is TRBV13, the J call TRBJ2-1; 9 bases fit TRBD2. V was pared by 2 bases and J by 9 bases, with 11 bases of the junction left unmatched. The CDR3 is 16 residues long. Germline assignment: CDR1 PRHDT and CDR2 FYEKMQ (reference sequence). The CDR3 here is CASSLRLRGGLGEQFF. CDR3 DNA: TGTGCCAGCAGCTTACGGTTGCGGGGGGGCCTTGGTGAGCAGTTCTTC.

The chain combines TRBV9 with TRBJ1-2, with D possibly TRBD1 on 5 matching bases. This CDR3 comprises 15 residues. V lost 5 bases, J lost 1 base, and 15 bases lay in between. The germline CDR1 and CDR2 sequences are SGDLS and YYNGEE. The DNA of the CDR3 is TGTGCCAGCAGGAGGGGAGTGGACCTTAACTATGGCTACACCTTC. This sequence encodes CASRRGVDLNYGYTF.

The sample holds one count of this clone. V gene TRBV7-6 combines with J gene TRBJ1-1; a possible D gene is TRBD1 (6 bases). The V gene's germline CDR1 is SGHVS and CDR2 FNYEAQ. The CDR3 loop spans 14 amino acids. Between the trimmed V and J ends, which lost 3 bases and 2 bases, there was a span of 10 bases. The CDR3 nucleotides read TGTGCCAGCAGCTTGCAGGACAGAAACACTGAAGCTTTCTTT. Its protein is CASSLQDRNTEAFF.

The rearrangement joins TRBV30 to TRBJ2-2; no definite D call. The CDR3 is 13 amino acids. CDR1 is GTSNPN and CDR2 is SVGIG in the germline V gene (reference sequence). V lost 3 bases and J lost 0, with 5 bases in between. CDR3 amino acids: CAWRQPNTGELFF. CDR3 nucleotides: TGTGCCTGGAGGCAACCGAACACCGGGGAGCTGTTTTTT.

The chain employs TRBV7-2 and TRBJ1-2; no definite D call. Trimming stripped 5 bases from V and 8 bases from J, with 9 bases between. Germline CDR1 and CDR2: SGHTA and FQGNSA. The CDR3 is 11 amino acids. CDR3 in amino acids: CASSPGEGYTF. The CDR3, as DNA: TGTGCCAGCAGCCCCGGAGAAGGCTACACCTTC.

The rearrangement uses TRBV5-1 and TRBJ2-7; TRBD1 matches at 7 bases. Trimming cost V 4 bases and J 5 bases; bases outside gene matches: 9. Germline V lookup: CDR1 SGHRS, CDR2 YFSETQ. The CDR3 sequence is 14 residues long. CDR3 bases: TGCGCCAGCAGCCCCGGGACAGCCGATGACGAGCAGTACTTC. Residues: CASSPGTADDEQYF.